This entry concerns a single T cell receptor (beta chain). These data are taken from a study of control samples from healthy donors and cancer patients. The V end was cut by 4 bases, the J end by 4 bases, with 17 bases between. This CDR3 comprises 15 residues. The germline V gene has CDR1 SGDLS and CDR2 YYNGEE. The protocol was immunoSEQ multiplex PCR, while the TCRdb copy is restricted to in-frame clones and leaves out a portion. This sample carries about 220,000 clones, over 90% of them seen once, and the ten largest clones take about 1.6%. The sequencing input was blood. The chain uses TRBV9 and TRBJ1-1; tentative D call: TRBD1 (6 bases). This TCR derives from a man aged 45-60 years in good health. CDR3 bases: TGTGCCAGCAGCTCCCAGGGGTACGGGGGCACTGAAGCTTTCTTT. This translates into CASSSQGYGGTEAFF. Full variable domain (missing parts from reference TRBV9 and TRBJ1-1): DSGVTQTPKHLITATGQRVTLRCSPRSGDLSVYWYQQSLDQGLQFLIQYYNGEERAKGNILERFSAQQFPDLHSELNLSSLELGDSALYFCASSSQGYGGTEAFFGQGTRLTVV.